These T cell receptor beta chains were read from a single sample in a study of tumor-infiltrating lymphocytes in primary liver carcinoma. TCRdb passed the multiplex PCR reads through MiXCR, listing each CDR3 protein once. This table holds 100,000 to 150,000 distinct CDR3 sequences, about 59% found once. Input material: liver tumor tissue from sampling region 1. These receptors originate from a woman aged 55 to 70 with primary liver carcinoma and hepatitis B virus infection. The CDR3 runs from the conserved cysteine through the conserved F or W. Fields, in order: D gene, V gene, J gene, clone size, CDR3 DNA, CDR3 protein. D genes are given only for firm matches. The size entry is marked missing in some rows and otherwise reads once, few, many or a size class.

d_call: TRBD1
v_call: TRBV10-3
j_call: TRBJ2-2
clone_size: many
cdr3_nt: TGTGCCATCAGCAGAGGGGGACAGGGGACCGGGGAGCTGTTTTTT
cdr3_aa: CAISRGGQGTGELFF

d_call: -
v_call: TRBV11-2
j_call: TRBJ2-7
clone_size: -
cdr3_nt: TGTGCCAGCAGACATTACGAGCAGTATTTC
cdr3_aa: CASRHYEQYF

d_call: TRBD1
v_call: TRBV7-9
j_call: TRBJ2-7
clone_size: -
cdr3_nt: TGTGCCAGGAGCCAGGGGGAACCCTACGAGCAGTACTTC
cdr3_aa: CARSQGEPYEQYF

d_call: -
v_call: TRBV6-5
j_call: TRBJ1-1
clone_size: -
cdr3_nt: TGTGACAGGAGTTACGTGAGGGGGTCCGGGGCTTTCTTT
cdr3_aa: CDRSYVRGSGAFF

d_call: -
v_call: TRBV6-6
j_call: TRBJ1-4
clone_size: -
cdr3_nt: TGTGCCAGCAGGCGGGGGGGCGAAAAACTGTTTTTT
cdr3_aa: CASRRGGEKLFF

d_call: -
v_call: TRBV28
j_call: TRBJ2-7
clone_size: few
cdr3_nt: TGTGCCAGCAGTTTTTCGGCGATTGGGGATTACGAGCAGTACTTC
cdr3_aa: CASSFSAIGDYEQYF

d_call: -
v_call: TRBV11-2
j_call: TRBJ2-1
clone_size: medium-sized
cdr3_nt: TGTGCCAGCAGTGCCGGGACGGTGGACTACAATGAGCAGTTCTTC
cdr3_aa: CASSAGTVDYNEQFF

d_call: TRBD1
v_call: TRBV11-2
j_call: TRBJ1-1
clone_size: -
cdr3_nt: TGTGCCAGCAGCGCCGAAAGGACAGGAGGGATTGAAGCTCTCTTT
cdr3_aa: CASSAERTGGIEALF

d_call: -
v_call: TRBV11-2
j_call: TRBJ2-7
clone_size: many
cdr3_nt: TGTGCCAGCAGCTTAGGGGGGTATGACTACGAGCAGTACTTC
cdr3_aa: CASSLGGYDYEQYF

d_call: TRBD1
v_call: TRBV28
j_call: TRBJ1-1
clone_size: many
cdr3_nt: TGTGCCAGCAGTTTCCCAGGGGACAGTGAAGCTTTCTTT
cdr3_aa: CASSFPGDSEAFF